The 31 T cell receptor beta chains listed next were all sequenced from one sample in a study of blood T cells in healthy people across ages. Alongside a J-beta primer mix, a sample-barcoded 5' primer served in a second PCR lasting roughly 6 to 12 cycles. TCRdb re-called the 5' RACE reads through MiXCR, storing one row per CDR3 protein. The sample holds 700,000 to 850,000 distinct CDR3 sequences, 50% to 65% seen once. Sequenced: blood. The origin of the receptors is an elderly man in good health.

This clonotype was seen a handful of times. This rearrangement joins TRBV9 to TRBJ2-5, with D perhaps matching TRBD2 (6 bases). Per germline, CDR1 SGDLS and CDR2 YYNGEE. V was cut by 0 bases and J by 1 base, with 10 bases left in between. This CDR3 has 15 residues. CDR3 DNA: TGTGCCAGCAGCGTAGCCTGGGGAGGCCAAGAGACCCAGTACTTC. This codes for CASSVAWGGQETQYF. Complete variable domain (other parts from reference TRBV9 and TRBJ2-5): DSGVTQTPKHLITATGQRVTLRCSPRSGDLSVYWYQQSLDQGLQFLIQYYNGEERAKGNILERFSAQQFPDLHSELNLSSLELGDSALYFCASSVAWGGQETQYFGPGTRLLVL.

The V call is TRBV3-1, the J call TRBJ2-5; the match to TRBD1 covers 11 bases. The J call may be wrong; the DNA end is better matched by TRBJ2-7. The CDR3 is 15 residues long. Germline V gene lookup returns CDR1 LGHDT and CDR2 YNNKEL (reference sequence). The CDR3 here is CASSRQGTGGYEQYF. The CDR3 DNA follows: TGTGCCAGCAGCCGCCAAGGGACAGGGGGCTACGAGCAGTACTTC.

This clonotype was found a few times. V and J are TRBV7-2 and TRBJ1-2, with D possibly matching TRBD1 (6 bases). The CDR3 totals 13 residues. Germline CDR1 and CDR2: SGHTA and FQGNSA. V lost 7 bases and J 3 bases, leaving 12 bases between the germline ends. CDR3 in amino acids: CASNPDSYYGYTF. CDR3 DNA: TGTGCCAGCAACCCGGACAGCTACTATGGCTACACCTTC.

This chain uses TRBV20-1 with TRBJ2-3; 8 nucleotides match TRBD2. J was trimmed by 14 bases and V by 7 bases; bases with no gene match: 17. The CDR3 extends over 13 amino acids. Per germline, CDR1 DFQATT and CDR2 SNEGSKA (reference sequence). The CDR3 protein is CSVGAGEGRDAYF. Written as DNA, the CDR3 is TGCAGTGTCGGAGCGGGAGAGGGCAGAGACGCGTATTTT.

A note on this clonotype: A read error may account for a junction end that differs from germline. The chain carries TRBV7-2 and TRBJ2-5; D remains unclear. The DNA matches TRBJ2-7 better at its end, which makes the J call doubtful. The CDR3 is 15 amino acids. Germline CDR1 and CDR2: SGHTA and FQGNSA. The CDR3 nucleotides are TGTGCCTGCAGCTTAGATTACTCGGCACGCAGCGAGCAGTACTTC. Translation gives CACSLDYSARSEQYF.

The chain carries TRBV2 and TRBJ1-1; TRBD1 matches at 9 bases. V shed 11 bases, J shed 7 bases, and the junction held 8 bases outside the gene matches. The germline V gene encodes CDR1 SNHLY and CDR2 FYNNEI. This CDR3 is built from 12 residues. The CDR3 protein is CAGGQGTDEAFF. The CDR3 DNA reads TGTGCCGGAGGACAGGGGACCGATGAAGCTTTCTTT.

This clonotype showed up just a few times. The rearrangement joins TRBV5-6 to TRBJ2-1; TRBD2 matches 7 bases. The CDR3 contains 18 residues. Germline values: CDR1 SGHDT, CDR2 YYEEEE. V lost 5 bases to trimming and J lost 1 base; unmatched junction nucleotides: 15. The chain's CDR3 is CASSWGTNIIGSYNEQFF. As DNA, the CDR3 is TGTGCCAGCAGTTGGGGGACTAACATTATTGGGTCCTACAATGAGCAGTTCTTC.

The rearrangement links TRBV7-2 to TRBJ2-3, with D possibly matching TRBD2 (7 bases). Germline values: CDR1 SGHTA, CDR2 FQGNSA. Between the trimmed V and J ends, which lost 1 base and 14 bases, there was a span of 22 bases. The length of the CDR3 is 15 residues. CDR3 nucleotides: TGTGCCAGCAGCTTAGGGGGGGGCGGACACAGATACGCGTATTTT. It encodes CASSLGGGGHRYAYF.

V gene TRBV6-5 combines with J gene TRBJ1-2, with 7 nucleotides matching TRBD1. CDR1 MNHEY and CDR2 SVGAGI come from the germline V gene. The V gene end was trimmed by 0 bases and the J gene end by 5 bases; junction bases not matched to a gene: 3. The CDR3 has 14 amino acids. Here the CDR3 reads CASSYSAQGYGYTF. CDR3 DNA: TGTGCCAGCAGTTACTCGGCACAGGGGTATGGCTACACCTTC.

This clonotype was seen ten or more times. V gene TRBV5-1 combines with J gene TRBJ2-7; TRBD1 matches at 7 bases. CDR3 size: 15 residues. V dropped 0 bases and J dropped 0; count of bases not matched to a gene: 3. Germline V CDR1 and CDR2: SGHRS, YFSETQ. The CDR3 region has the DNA TGCGCCAGCAGCTTGGTACCAGGGGGCTCCTACGAGCAGTACTTC. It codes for CASSLVPGGSYEQYF.

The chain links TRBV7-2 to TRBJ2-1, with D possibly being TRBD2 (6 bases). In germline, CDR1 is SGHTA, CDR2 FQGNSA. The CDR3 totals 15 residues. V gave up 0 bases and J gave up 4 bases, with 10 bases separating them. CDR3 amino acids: CASSLALGLYNEQFF. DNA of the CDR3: TGTGCCAGCAGCTTAGCCCTCGGACTATACAATGAGCAGTTCTTC.

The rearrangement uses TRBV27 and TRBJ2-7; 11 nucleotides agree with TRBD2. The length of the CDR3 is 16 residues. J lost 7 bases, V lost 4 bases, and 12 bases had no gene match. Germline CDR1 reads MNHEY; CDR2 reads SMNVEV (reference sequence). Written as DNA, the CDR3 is TGTGCCAGCAGTTACCTACTAGCGGGAGTAGGCAATGAGCAGTACTTC. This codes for CASSYLLAGVGNEQYF.

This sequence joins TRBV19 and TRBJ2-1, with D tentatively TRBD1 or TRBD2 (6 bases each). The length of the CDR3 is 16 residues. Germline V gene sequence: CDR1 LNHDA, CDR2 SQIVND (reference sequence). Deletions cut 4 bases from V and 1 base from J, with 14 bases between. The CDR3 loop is CASSTGGGHSYNEQFF. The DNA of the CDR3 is TGTGCCAGTAGTACCGGGGGCGGCCATTCCTACAATGAGCAGTTCTTC.

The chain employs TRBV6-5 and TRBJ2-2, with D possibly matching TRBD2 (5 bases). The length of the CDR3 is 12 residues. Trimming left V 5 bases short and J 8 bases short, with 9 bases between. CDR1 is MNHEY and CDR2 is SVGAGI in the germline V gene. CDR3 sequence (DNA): TGTGCCAGCAGTCTAGCTTCAGGGGAGCTGTTTTTT. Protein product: CASSLASGELFF.

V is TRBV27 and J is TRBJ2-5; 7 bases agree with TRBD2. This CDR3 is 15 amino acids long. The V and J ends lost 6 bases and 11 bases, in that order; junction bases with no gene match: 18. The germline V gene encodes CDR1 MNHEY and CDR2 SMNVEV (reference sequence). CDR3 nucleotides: TGTGCCAGCAGGCCCTCGGGGCAAGCGGGACTGGAGCAGTACTTC. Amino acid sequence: CASRPSGQAGLEQYF.

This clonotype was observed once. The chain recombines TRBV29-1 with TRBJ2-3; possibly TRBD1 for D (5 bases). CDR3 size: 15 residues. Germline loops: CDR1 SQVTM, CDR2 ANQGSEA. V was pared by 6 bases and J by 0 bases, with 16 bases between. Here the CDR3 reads CSVRKGDFSTDTQYF. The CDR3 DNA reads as TGCAGCGTGAGAAAAGGGGATTTTAGCACAGATACGCAGTATTTT.

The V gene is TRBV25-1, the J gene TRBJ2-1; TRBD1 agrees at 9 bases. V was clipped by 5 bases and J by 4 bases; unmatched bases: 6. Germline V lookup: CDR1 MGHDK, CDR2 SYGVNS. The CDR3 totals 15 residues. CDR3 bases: TGTGCCAGCAGTTGGACAGGGGAGGCTTACAATGAGCAGTTCTTC. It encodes CASSWTGEAYNEQFF.

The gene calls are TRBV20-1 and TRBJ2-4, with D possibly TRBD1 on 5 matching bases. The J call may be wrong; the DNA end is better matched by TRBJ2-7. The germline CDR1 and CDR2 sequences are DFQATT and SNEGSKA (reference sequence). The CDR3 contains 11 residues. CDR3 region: CSAPRAYEQYF. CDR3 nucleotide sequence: TGCAGTGCCCCCAGGGCTTACGAGCAGTACTTC.

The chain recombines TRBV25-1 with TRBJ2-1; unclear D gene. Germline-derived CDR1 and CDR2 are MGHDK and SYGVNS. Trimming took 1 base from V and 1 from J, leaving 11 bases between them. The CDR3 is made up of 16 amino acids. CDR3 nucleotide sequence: TGTGCCAGCAGTGAATGGGGTCTGGGATCCTACAATGAGCAGTTCTTC. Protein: CASSEWGLGSYNEQFF.

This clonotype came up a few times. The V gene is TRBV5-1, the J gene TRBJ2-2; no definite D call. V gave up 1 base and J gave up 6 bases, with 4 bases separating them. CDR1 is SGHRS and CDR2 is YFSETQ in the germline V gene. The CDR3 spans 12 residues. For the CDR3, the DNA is TGCGCCAGCAGCTTGAGCGCCGGGGAGCTGTTTTTT. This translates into CASSLSAGELFF.

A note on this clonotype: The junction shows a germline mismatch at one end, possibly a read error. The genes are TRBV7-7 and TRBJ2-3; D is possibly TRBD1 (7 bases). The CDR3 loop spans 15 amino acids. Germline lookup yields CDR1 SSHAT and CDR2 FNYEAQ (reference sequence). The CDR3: CASSPSAGQPDTQYF. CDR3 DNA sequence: TGTGCTAGCAGCCCAAGTGCGGGACAGCCAGATACGCAGTATTTT.

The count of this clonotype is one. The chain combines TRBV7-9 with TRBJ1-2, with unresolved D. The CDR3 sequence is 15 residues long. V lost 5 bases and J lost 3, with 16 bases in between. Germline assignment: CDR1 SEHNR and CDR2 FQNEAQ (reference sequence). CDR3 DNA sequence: TGTGCCAGCAGCCCCGCGGCCGGGGAAGACTATGGCTACACCTTC. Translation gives CASSPAAGEDYGYTF.

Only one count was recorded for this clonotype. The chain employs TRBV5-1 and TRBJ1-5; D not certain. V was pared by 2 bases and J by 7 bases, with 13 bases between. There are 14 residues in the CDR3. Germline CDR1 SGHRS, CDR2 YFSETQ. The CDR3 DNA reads TGCGCCAGCAGCTTCGGCCCACCCGGCCAGCCCCAGCATTTT. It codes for CASSFGPPGQPQHF.

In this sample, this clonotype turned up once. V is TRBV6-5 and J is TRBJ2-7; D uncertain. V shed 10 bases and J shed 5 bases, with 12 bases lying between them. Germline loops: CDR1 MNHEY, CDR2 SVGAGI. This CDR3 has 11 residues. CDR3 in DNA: TGTGCCACTGGGCGAATAGACGAGCAGTACTTC. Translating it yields CATGRIDEQYF.

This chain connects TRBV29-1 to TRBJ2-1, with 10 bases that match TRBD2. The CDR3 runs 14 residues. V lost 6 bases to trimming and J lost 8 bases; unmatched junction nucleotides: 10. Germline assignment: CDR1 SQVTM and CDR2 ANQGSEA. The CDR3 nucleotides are TGCAGCGTACGGACTAGCGGCCTAAGGGATGAGCAGTTCTTC. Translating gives CSVRTSGLRDEQFF.

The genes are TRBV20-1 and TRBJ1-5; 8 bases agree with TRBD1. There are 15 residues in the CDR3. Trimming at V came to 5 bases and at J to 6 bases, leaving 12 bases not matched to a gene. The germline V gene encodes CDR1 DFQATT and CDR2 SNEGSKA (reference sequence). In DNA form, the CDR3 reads TGCAGTGCTCGCACTGATGGGACAGGAGGTCAGCCCCAGCATTTT. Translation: CSARTDGTGGQPQHF.

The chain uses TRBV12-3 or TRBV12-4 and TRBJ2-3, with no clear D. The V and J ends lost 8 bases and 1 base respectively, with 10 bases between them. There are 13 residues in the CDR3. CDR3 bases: TGTGCCAGCGGTCCTTTCGGCACAGATACGCAGTATTTT. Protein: CASGPFGTDTQYF.

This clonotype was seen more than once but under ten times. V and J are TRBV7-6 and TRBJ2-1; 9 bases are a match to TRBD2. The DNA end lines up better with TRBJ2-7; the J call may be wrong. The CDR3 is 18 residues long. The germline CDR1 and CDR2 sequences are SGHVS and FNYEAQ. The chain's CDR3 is CASSLGLAGLSSYNEQYF. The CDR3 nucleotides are TGTGCCAGCAGCTTGGGGCTAGCGGGGCTGAGCTCCTACAATGAGCAGTACTTC.

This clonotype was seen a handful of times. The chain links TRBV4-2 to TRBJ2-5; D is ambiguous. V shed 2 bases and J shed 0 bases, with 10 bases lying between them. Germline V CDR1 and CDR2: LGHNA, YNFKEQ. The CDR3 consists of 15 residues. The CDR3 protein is CASSQSPGNQETQYF. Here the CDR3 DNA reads TGTGCCAGCAGCCAATCACCGGGCAACCAAGAGACCCAGTACTTC.

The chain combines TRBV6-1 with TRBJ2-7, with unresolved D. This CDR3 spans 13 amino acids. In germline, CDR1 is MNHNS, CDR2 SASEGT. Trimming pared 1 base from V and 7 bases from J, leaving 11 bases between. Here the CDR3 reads CASSEVFVGEQYF. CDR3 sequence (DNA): TGTGCCAGCAGTGAAGTTTTCGTCGGGGAGCAGTACTTC.

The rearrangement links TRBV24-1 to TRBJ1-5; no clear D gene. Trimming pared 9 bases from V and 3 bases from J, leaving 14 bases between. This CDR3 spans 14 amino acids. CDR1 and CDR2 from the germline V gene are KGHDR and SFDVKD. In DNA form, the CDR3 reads TGTGCCACCGGACCTACTGCTTTCAATCAGCCCCAGCATTTT. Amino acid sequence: CATGPTAFNQPQHF.